This TCR beta chain stems from a study of identical twins. Regarding the study as a whole: Carriage of fewer insertions was seen in abundant cord blood beta clonotypes, whereas memory repertoires showed none. Models predicted less out-of-frame TCR alpha sharing in monozygotic twins than was found.

The CDR3 totals 14 residues. V was cut by 6 bases and J by 3 bases, with 11 bases left in between. This clonotype was picked up many times. As yet, its antigen is unknown. Template switching (which added a universal primer site) was used, and cDNA carried unique molecular identifiers. TCRdb reprocessed the 5' RACE reads via MiXCR and lists one record per CDR3 protein. This sample has 450,000 or so distinct CDR3 sequences, with roughly an eighth found just once. Separately, the same data were catalogued under a study of yellow fever vaccine responses in identical twins.

Sequencing was carried out using CD4+ T cells sorted from blood. This TCR derives from a woman aged 18-29 years in good health. The chain has TRBV12-3 or TRBV12-4 and TRBJ2-2; tentative D call: TRBD1 (6 bases). The CDR3 is CASRLDSHTGELFF. In nucleotides, the CDR3 is TGTGCCAGCAGACTGGACAGTCACACCGGGGAGCTGTTTTTT.